These 27 T cell receptor beta chains share one sample of origin, sequenced in a study of T cell changes during pregnancy in multiple sclerosis. Clones were read by immunoSEQ multiplex PCR, and TCRdb kept only the in-frame ones, dropping some. The sample shows tens of thousands of clones, roughly 90% of them seen only once. The source material was CD8+ T cells from peripheral blood mononuclear cells, sampled in the first trimester of pregnancy. Source of these receptors: a female donor with multiple sclerosis, enrolled in a pregnancy study.

The CDR3 DNA sequence: TGCGCCAGCAGCCTGGCGAGGACAGGGGCCCTTAATGAAAAACTGTTTTTT. As protein: CASSLARTGALNEKLFF. The genes are TRBV4-1 and TRBJ1-4, with 9 bases identical to TRBD1. Germline CDR1 reads MGHRA; CDR2 reads YSYEKL. The CDR3 totals 17 residues. The V gene end was trimmed by 4 bases and the J gene end by 4 bases; junction bases not matched to a gene: 10.

This clone was found once. The rearrangement uses TRBV29-1 and TRBJ2-7; 10 bases are shared with TRBD2. The germline gives CDR1 SQVTM, CDR2 ANQGSEA. Trimming cost V 7 bases and J 3 bases; bases outside gene matches: 9. The CDR3 is 14 amino acids. Here the CDR3 reads CSGVGLAGDYEQYF. CDR3 nucleotides: TGCAGCGGTGTAGGCCTAGCGGGAGACTACGAGCAGTACTTC.

This clone has more than one count but fewer than ten. V usage is TRBV7-9 and J usage is TRBJ2-7, with TRBD1 matching 7 bases. The CDR3 totals 15 residues. Germline CDR1 SEHNR, CDR2 FQNEAQ (reference sequence). V was pared by 3 bases and J by 5 bases, with 10 bases of the junction left unmatched. The CDR3 DNA sequence: TGTGCCAGCAGCTTGGGAACAGGGGTATTCCACGAGCAGTACTTC. Translation gives CASSLGTGVFHEQYF.

This chain joins TRBV5-1 and TRBJ2-3, with TRBD1 matching over 10 bases. V was clipped by 1 base and J by 4 bases; unmatched bases: 3. Germline CDR1 and CDR2: SGHRS and YFSETQ. This CDR3 contains 15 residues. The DNA of the CDR3 is TGCGCCAGCAGCTTGTTCGGGACAGGGGCAGATACGCAGTATTTT. The encoded protein is CASSLFGTGADTQYF.

The J gene is TRBJ1-2, the V gene TRBV7-9; possible D gene TRBD1, 6 bases. The germline gives CDR1 SEHNR, CDR2 FQNEAQ (reference sequence). The CDR3 has 15 residues. Between the trimmed V and J ends, which lost 5 bases and 5 bases, there was a span of 18 bases. The CDR3 nucleotides are TGTGCCAGCAGCCCCCGACAGGCCCTTTTTTATGGCTACACCTTC. Translated, it gives CASSPRQALFYGYTF.

The J gene is TRBJ2-7, the V gene TRBV6-6, with 7 bases aligning to TRBD1. The CDR3 loop spans 15 amino acids. CDR1 and CDR2 from the germline V gene are MNHNY and SVGAGI (reference sequence). J gave up 5 bases and V 6 bases, and 13 bases lay outside the gene matches. The CDR3 sequence: CASRPIRGPLNEQYF. The DNA of the CDR3 is TGTGCCAGCAGACCGATTAGGGGGCCCCTAAACGAGCAGTACTTC.

The chain is built from TRBV19 and TRBJ2-7; D is undetermined. CDR1 is LNHDA, CDR2 SQIVND, per germline (reference sequence). The length of the CDR3 is 13 residues. V lost 5 bases, J lost 0 bases, and 8 bases lay in between. The CDR3 region has the DNA TGTGCCAGTAGTTCCGGTAGCTCCTACGAGCAGTACTTC. Translated, it gives CASSSGSSYEQYF. Full variable domain (missing parts from reference TRBV19 and TRBJ2-7): DGGITQSPKYLFRKEGQNVTLSCEQNLNHDAMYWYRQDPGQGLRLIYYSQIVNDFQKGDIAEGYSVSREKKESFPLTVTSAQKNPTAFYLCASSSGSSYEQYFGPGTRLTVT.

This chain uses TRBV5-4 with TRBJ2-7; 14 bases are a match to TRBD2. Germline V lookup: CDR1 SGHNT, CDR2 YYREEE (reference sequence). The CDR3 covers 14 residues. After removal of 4 bases from V and 5 bases from J, the junction contained 2 bases not matched to a gene. The CDR3 sequence is CASSGGLAGDEQYF. Written as DNA, the CDR3 is TGTGCCAGCAGCGGGGGACTAGCGGGAGACGAGCAGTACTTC.

J is TRBJ2-7 and V is TRBV27, with D tentatively TRBD1 (6 bases). Germline assignment: CDR1 MNHEY and CDR2 SMNVEV (reference sequence). Trimming shortened V by 5 bases and J by 6 bases, and 23 bases separated the two germline ends. This CDR3 is 16 amino acids long. The CDR3 sequence is CASSNLEQGQWGEQYF. DNA for the CDR3: TGTGCCAGCAGTAACCTGGAGCAGGGGCAATGGGGCGAGCAGTACTTC.

The chain has TRBV7-9 and TRBJ2-7; D is possibly TRBD2 (6 bases). Germline loops: CDR1 SEHNR, CDR2 FQNEAQ (reference sequence). The V end lost 3 bases, the J end lost 0 bases, and 6 bases lay between the germline ends. This CDR3 has 13 amino acids. CDR3 region: CASSFGSSYEQYF. CDR3 bases: TGTGCCAGCAGCTTCGGGAGCTCCTACGAGCAGTACTTC.

The rearrangement joins TRBV9 to TRBJ2-1, with 9 bases identical to TRBD1. The CDR3 is 15 residues long. Germline CDR1 reads SGDLS; CDR2 reads YYNGEE. The ends lost 2 bases at V and 4 bases at J; junction bases unmatched: 4. The CDR3 bases are TGTGCCAGCAGCGTTACCGGGACAGGGTACAATGAGCAGTTCTTC. Amino acids: CASSVTGTGYNEQFF.

The chain has TRBV27 and TRBJ2-1, with TRBD2 matching over 13 bases. This CDR3 contains 17 residues. In germline, CDR1 is MNHEY, CDR2 SMNVEV (reference sequence). V was pared by 2 bases and J by 9 bases, with 10 bases of the junction left unmatched. The CDR3 here is CASSLDPLAGGRSEQFF. The CDR3 nucleotides read TGTGCCAGCAGTTTAGACCCACTAGCGGGAGGGCGGAGTGAGCAGTTCTTC.

The V and J genes are TRBV5-6 and TRBJ2-1, with TRBD2 matching 7 bases. The V segment lost 3 bases and the J segment 2 bases; nucleotides outside the gene matches: 5. This CDR3 comprises 15 residues. Germline V CDR1 and CDR2: SGHDT, YYEEEE. The chain's CDR3 is CASSSVRGAYNEQFF. CDR3 DNA sequence: TGTGCCAGCAGCTCAGTTCGGGGGGCCTACAATGAGCAGTTCTTC.

The chain links TRBV28 to TRBJ1-6; 7 bases are a match to TRBD1. Losses at the gene ends were 4 bases for V and 0 bases for J; bases not matched to a gene: 3. This CDR3 has 16 amino acids. CDR1 is MDHEN, CDR2 SYDVKM, per germline. The CDR3 protein is CASSWGDSSYNSPLHF. The DNA of the CDR3 is TGTGCCAGCAGTTGGGGGGACAGCTCCTATAATTCACCCCTCCACTTT.

The rearrangement uses TRBV7-9 and TRBJ2-1, with D unresolved. Germline assignment: CDR1 SEHNR and CDR2 FQNEAQ (reference sequence). V was trimmed by 2 bases and J by 0 bases, leaving 8 bases between them. The CDR3 extends over 15 amino acids. The CDR3 DNA sequence: TGTGCCAGCAGCTTAAGACGGAGCTCCTACAATGAGCAGTTCTTC. Its translation: CASSLRRSSYNEQFF.

V gene TRBV9 combines with J gene TRBJ2-3; 7 nucleotides match TRBD1. The V and J ends lost 4 bases and 5 bases, in that order; junction bases with no gene match: 10. The CDR3 totals 15 residues. Germline CDR1 and CDR2: SGDLS and YYNGEE. In DNA, the CDR3 is TGTGCCAGCAGCACCTCAGGGGGTGACGGAGATACGCAGTATTTT. Residues: CASSTSGGDGDTQYF.

J is TRBJ2-7 and V is TRBV7-9, with 12 positions matching TRBD1. Germline V gives CDR1 SEHNR, CDR2 FQNEAQ (reference sequence). Unmatched junction bases numbered 7, after V lost 0 bases and J lost 1 base. The CDR3 covers 18 residues. The CDR3: CASSLAGQGASRSYEQYF. CDR3 sequence (DNA): TGTGCCAGCAGCTTAGCGGGACAGGGGGCCAGTAGGTCCTACGAGCAGTACTTC.

CDR3 sequence reads: CASNDWGNEKLFF. CDR3 coding DNA: TGTGCCAGCAACGATTGGGGCAATGAAAAACTGTTTTTT. The rearrangement joins TRBV28 to TRBJ1-4, with TRBD1 as a possible D gene (5 bases). The CDR3 sequence is 13 residues long. Germline V gene data show CDR1 as MDHEN and CDR2 as SYDVKM. Trimming removed 7 bases from V and 5 bases from J, with 11 bases in between.

The chain combines TRBV6-4 with TRBJ2-2; 8 bases are a match to TRBD1. The V gene end was trimmed by 6 bases and the J gene end by 5 bases; junction bases not matched to a gene: 2. Germline CDR1 and CDR2: MRHNA and SNTAGT. The CDR3 runs to 13 residues. Written as DNA, the CDR3 is TGTGCCAGCAGCGGACAGGGAACCGGGGAGCTGTTTTTT. This gives the protein CASSGQGTGELFF.

This rearrangement joins TRBV7-6 to TRBJ2-2, with 7 bases aligning to TRBD2. The CDR3 has 15 amino acids. CDR1 SGHVS and CDR2 FNYEAQ come from the germline V gene. J was trimmed by 5 bases and V by 5 bases; bases with no gene match: 8. The CDR3 coding sequence is TGTGCCAGCAGCCACTGGGAGGGCCTTACCGGGGAGCTGTTTTTT. Its translation is CASSHWEGLTGELFF.

This clone was recorded only once. The chain links TRBV5-8 to TRBJ2-1; 7 bases match TRBD2. In germline, CDR1 is SGHTS, CDR2 YDEGEE. The CDR3 loop spans 17 amino acids. V shed 2 bases, J shed 6 bases, and the junction held 14 bases outside the gene matches. CDR3 residues: CASSFGLGGRAVNEQFF. In DNA form, the CDR3 reads TGTGCCAGCAGCTTCGGTCTGGGAGGGAGGGCCGTCAATGAGCAGTTCTTC.

V gene TRBV5-4 combines with J gene TRBJ1-2; maybe TRBD1 (5 bases). This CDR3 region has 15 residues. V lost 0 bases and J lost 3, with 12 bases in between. Germline V lookup: CDR1 SGHNT, CDR2 YYREEE (reference sequence). The CDR3 DNA reads as TGTGCCAGCAGCTTGGGGACACCCCAGGACTATGGCTACACCTTC. This encodes CASSLGTPQDYGYTF.

The V and J genes are TRBV15 and TRBJ2-2, with 14 nucleotides matching TRBD2. Germline CDR1 reads LNHNV; CDR2 reads YYDKDF (reference sequence). J gave up 7 bases and V 0 bases, and 4 bases lay outside the gene matches. The CDR3 is made up of 17 amino acids. DNA of the CDR3: TGTGCCACCAGCAGAGATGGGACTAGCGGGAGAGGCGGGGAGCTGTTTTTT. This sequence encodes CATSRDGTSGRGGELFF.

This chain connects TRBV29-1 to TRBJ2-5, with D possibly matching TRBD2 (6 bases). The CDR3 has 15 amino acids. Trimming removed 2 bases from V and 5 bases from J, with 18 bases in between. CDR1 SQVTM and CDR2 ANQGSEA come from the germline V gene. DNA for the CDR3: TGCAGCGTTGAATTATGGGGCGGGATGAGCGAGACCCAGTACTTC. Protein: CSVELWGGMSETQYF.

The chain is built from TRBV11-2 and TRBJ2-7; 7 bases are a match to TRBD1. Germline CDR1 and CDR2: SGHAT and FQNNGV. V shed 3 bases, J shed 2 bases, and the junction held 4 bases outside the gene matches. The CDR3 has 14 amino acids. CDR3 in DNA: TGTGCCAGCAGCTTCGGGACAGAGGCCTACGAGCAGTACTTC. It encodes CASSFGTEAYEQYF.

V is TRBV4-3 and J is TRBJ2-1; 12 bases fit TRBD2. V dropped 2 bases and J dropped 7; count of bases not matched to a gene: 3. The CDR3 has 15 residues. Germline V lookup: CDR1 LGHNA, CDR2 YSLEER. The CDR3 is CASSQLAGGGNEQFF. Written as DNA, the CDR3 is TGCGCCAGCAGCCAACTAGCGGGAGGGGGGAATGAGCAGTTCTTC.

The table lists this clone with a count of one. V is TRBV5-6 and J is TRBJ2-3, with no clear D. Germline lookup yields CDR1 SGHDT and CDR2 YYEEEE. The CDR3 sequence is 15 residues long. Trimming shortened V by 3 bases and J by 1 base, and 12 bases separated the two germline ends. In DNA form, the CDR3 reads TGTGCCAGCAGCTACGGAGAGCGCGGCACAGATACGCAGTATTTT. The encoded protein is CASSYGERGTDTQYF.